These 14 T cell receptor beta chains share one sample of origin, sequenced in a study of T cell responses to AZD1222 COVID-19 vaccine (dated by TCRdb to about 2021). Taken with the paper, the label for time point translates to: baseline before first vaccination. The library came from the immunoSEQ multiplex PCR assay. Not all clones reach the TCRdb copy of this immuneACCESS table, which keeps in-frame sequences only. Checked studies attribute under half of the gap to unresolved V genes and leave the rest unexplained. The sample records 100,000 or so clones, around nine tenths of which are singletons. The ten largest clonotypes hold around 3.1% of the sample. Sequenced material: peripheral blood, taken on day 0 of AZD1222 vaccination. These TCRs come from an adult in good health.

J is TRBJ1-6 and V is TRBV25-1; D is possibly TRBD1 (5 bases). Between the trimmed V and J ends, which lost 5 bases and 12 bases, there was a span of 14 bases. This CDR3 comprises 13 residues. Germline V gene lookup returns CDR1 MGHDK and CDR2 SYGVNS. Written as DNA, the CDR3 is TGTGCCAGCAGTCCGATAGGGGTACAACCCCTCCACTTT. The encoded protein is CASSPIGVQPLHF.

The chain is built from TRBV11-3 and TRBJ2-1; D not certain. The CDR3 totals 15 residues. Germline loops: CDR1 SGHNT, CDR2 YENEEA. Trimming took 3 bases from V and 0 from J, leaving 9 bases between them. Here the CDR3 DNA reads TGTGCCAGCAGCTTGGAGACGAGCTCCTACAATGAGCAGTTCTTC. Translating gives CASSLETSSYNEQFF.

V is TRBV10-3 and J is TRBJ2-1; unclear D gene. The CDR3 loop spans 13 amino acids. CDR1 is ENHRY, CDR2 SYGVKD, per germline. Trimming cost V 6 bases and J 7 bases, with 13 bases left between them. CDR3 bases: TGTGCCATCAGGGGCCCGTTTGGAAATGAGCAGTTCTTC. Translated: CAIRGPFGNEQFF.

DNA for the CDR3: TGTGCCAGCAGAAGACCGGGACTAGCGGGACAAGAGACCCAGTACTTC. Translated, it gives CASRRPGLAGQETQYF. The genes are TRBV11-2 and TRBJ2-5; 13 nucleotides agree with TRBD2. This CDR3 has 16 amino acids. Germline V lookup: CDR1 SGHAT, CDR2 FQNNGV. V trimming: 6 bases; J trimming: 2 bases; junction bases outside the gene matches: 6.

This clone came up once. The chain employs TRBV9 and TRBJ1-2; D ambiguous. V shed 0 bases and J shed 2 bases, with 8 bases lying between them. The CDR3 totals 14 residues. Germline V CDR1 and CDR2: SGDLS, YYNGEE. CDR3 sequence: CASSVGAGNYGYTF. The CDR3 DNA follows: TGTGCCAGCAGCGTAGGTGCAGGAAACTATGGCTACACCTTC.

This chain joins TRBV7-9 and TRBJ1-6; a possible D gene is TRBD1 (5 bases). Per germline, CDR1 SEHNR and CDR2 FQNEAQ (reference sequence). The CDR3 consists of 14 residues. The V end lost 7 bases, the J end lost 5 bases, and 12 bases lay between the germline ends. The CDR3 bases are TGTGCCAGCACCCCTGGGGCTGATAATTCACCCCTCCACTTT. It encodes CASTPGADNSPLHF.

This chain links TRBV9 with TRBJ2-2; 11 bases fit TRBD2. Trimming cost V 3 bases and J 2 bases; bases outside gene matches: 3. The CDR3 is 16 residues long. The germline CDR1 and CDR2 sequences are SGDLS and YYNGEE. The CDR3 DNA is TGTGCCAGCAGCGCGACTAGCGGGGCTAACACCGGGGAGCTGTTTTTT. This sequence encodes CASSATSGANTGELFF. Drawing the rest from reference TRBV9 and TRBJ2-2, the complete variable domain is DSGVTQTPKHLITATGQRVTLRCSPRSGDLSVYWYQQSLDQGLQFLIQYYNGEERAKGNILERFSAQQFPDLHSELNLSSLELGDSALYFCASSATSGANTGELFFGEGSRLTVL.

V gene TRBV10-3 combines with J gene TRBJ2-4; TRBD1 is a possible D gene (6 bases). This CDR3 spans 11 amino acids. With 10 bases removed from V and 6 bases from J, the gap between germline ends came to 10 bases. CDR1 is ENHRY, CDR2 SYGVKD, per germline. The CDR3 sequence is CATGQINIQYF. Here the CDR3 DNA reads TGTGCCACCGGACAGATAAACATTCAGTACTTC.

V gene TRBV9 combines with J gene TRBJ2-3; D is uncertain. The germline V and J ends were trimmed by 0 bases and 2 bases, with 13 bases remaining between them. This CDR3 has 16 amino acids. Germline CDR1 and CDR2: SGDLS and YYNGEE. DNA of the CDR3: TGTGCCAGCAGCGTAGACGAGGACCCTATCACAGATACGCAGTATTTT. Protein: CASSVDEDPITDTQYF.

Regarding this clone: The same CDR3 also results from other DNA sequences found in this sample. The V gene is TRBV9, the J gene TRBJ1-1; possible D gene TRBD1, 6 bases. The CDR3 length is 15 residues. In germline, CDR1 is SGDLS, CDR2 YYNGEE. V was trimmed by 1 base and J by 1 base, leaving 11 bases between them. The CDR3 bases are TGTGCCAGCAGCGTATCTAGCAGGGGGAACACTGAAGCTTTCTTT. This codes for CASSVSSRGNTEAFF.

The chain recombines TRBV5-5 with TRBJ2-1; 8 bases match TRBD2. After removal of 4 bases from V and 4 bases from J, the junction contained 10 bases not matched to a gene. This CDR3 is 16 amino acids long. Per the germline V gene, CDR1 is SGHKS and CDR2 is YYEKEE (reference sequence). The DNA of the CDR3 is TGTGCCAGCAGCCTCATGGGGGCGGGAGGATACAATGAGCAGTTCTTC. As protein: CASSLMGAGGYNEQFF.

This chain connects TRBV7-6 to TRBJ1-5, with a possible D match to TRBD1 (5 bases). V was cut by 6 bases and J by 0 bases, with 18 bases left in between. Germline values: CDR1 SGHVS, CDR2 FNYEAQ. The length of the CDR3 is 17 residues. For the CDR3, the DNA is TGTGCCAGCAGACCCTCCCCGACAGCCCATAGCAATCAGCCCCAGCATTTT. This codes for CASRPSPTAHSNQPQHF.

The J gene is TRBJ2-4, the V gene TRBV7-8; either TRBD1 or TRBD2 may fit D (5 bases each). CDR1 is SGHVS, CDR2 FQNEAQ, per germline. There are 14 residues in the CDR3. Trimming shortened V by 7 bases and J by 2 bases, and 12 bases separated the two germline ends. The CDR3 region has the DNA TGTGCCAGCACCCTAGGGACGTCCAAAAACATTCAGTACTTC. Translation gives CASTLGTSKNIQYF.

This sequence joins TRBV6-1 and TRBJ1-5, with 7 bases matching TRBD1. CDR1 and CDR2 (germline): MNHNS, SASEGT. This CDR3 spans 16 amino acids. After removal of 4 bases from V and 1 base from J, the junction contained 7 bases not matched to a gene. The CDR3 nucleotides are TGTGCCAGCAGTGGAATCAACAGGGGAAGCAATCAGCCCCAGCATTTT. As protein: CASSGINRGSNQPQHF.